This T cell receptor (beta chain) was identified during a study of T cell repertoires in ileal Crohn's disease (dated by TCRdb to between 2018 and 2020). Background on the whole study: At the time of surgery, roughly a third of patients were active smokers, and the median duration of disease was roughly eight years. All patients had surgery for a complication: stricturing disease in around 60% and penetrating disease in approximately 39%. Roughly half of the patients were given postoperative therapy, with some 10 receiving thiopurines and 18 receiving anti-TNF agents. Biopsies taken from the inflamed portion of the ileum in the surgical resection specimen were designated as M0 samples. For commercial TCRB immunosequencing, about 500 nanograms of biopsy DNA were submitted for each sample. A prospective multicentre cohort supplied the 55 to 65 Crohn's disease patients whose TCR repertoires were analysed. The study was conducted in parallel with a multicentre cohort built to find predictors of early endoscopic recurrence after ileocolonic resection. Endoscopic postoperative recurrence was defined as a Rutgeerts score above i0. A total of approximately 170 mucosal samples from 60 or so patients were sequenced, collected from several sites on the surgical specimen as well as at postoperative endoscopy.

Study-level results and caveats: Higher high-frequency clone percentages at surgery were associated with endoscopic recurrence; all patients with clonality above 26.8% (18/57) had recurrence. Compared with non-smokers, patients who were active smokers at surgery showed a significantly higher proportion of clonal expansions (about 25% vs 18%, p=0.02). More high-frequency clones were carried by sorted CD8 T cells than by CD4 T cells, suggesting that mucosal expansions were mainly CD8. Mucosal CD4 and CD8 T cells were sorted and sequenced only in a subgroup of patients, the size of which was not stated.

The intended sense of this specimen's time point label: inflamed ileum from the surgical specimen. Adults with ileal or ileocolonic Crohn's disease for whom ileocolonic resection was indicated were considered eligible. Before DNA extraction, whole ileal mucosal biopsies were kept frozen at -80 degrees C. Genomic DNA was isolated from frozen whole biopsies using a TRizol-based method, and the DNA was quantified with a NanoDrop 2000 spectrophotometer. This clone was picked up one time. This receptor's antigen is unknown. The record has no base qualities; no much larger clone is one base away. V loses 6 bases, J loses 6 bases, and the germline ends lie 11 bases apart. For CDR1 and CDR2, the germline V gene (reference sequence) lists MNHNY and SVGAGI. The CDR3 spans 13 residues, from the cysteine through the phenylalanine. Of all the DNA, just the CDR3 is kept, 39 bases in frame from base 1. To prepare the library, the immunoSEQ multiplex PCR assay was applied. Adaptive Biotechnology amplified the CDR3 regions from genomic DNA with a two-step multiplex PCR designed to control amplification bias. Primers covering every V and J gene segment were used in the first PCR, while barcodes and Illumina adapters were added in the second PCR. CDR3 libraries were sequenced on an Illumina instrument. The paper's processing steps were these. Analysis combined the vendor-provided pipelines with custom analysis of raw data in R/Bioconductor under R version 3.3.0. Clonality, ranging from 0 to 1, was calculated as the inverse of the normalised Shannon entropy of all productive clones. High-frequency clones were defined as the share of the repertoire taken up by the top 100 clones, keeping only clones that passed a 95% confidence test. The Simpson index measured repertoire diversity, and the Morisita-Horn index measured overlap between samples. TCRdb obtained this table from immuneACCESS and retained in-frame rearrangements with V and J assigned. These tables miss some clones; where compared with another copy, unresolved V genes account for less than half of the shortfall, and the remainder is unexplained. The V and J calls and the clone size are those of that table, but D and trimming were determined from the DNA. The sample data list around 15,000 clones, and roughly four fifths of these were observed just once. The ten largest clones take up roughly 13% of the sample.

The clonotype comes from an adult with Crohn's disease. In this chain, TRBV6-6 is recombined with TRBJ2-2; too little of a D gene remains to name it. The sequencing sample was made of ileal tissue. CDR3 reads: CASSRQVPGELFF. The sequenced DNA is TGTGCCAGCAGCCGACAAGTACCCGGGGAGCTGTTTTTT.